A single sample gave rise to the 17 T cell receptor beta chains below, sequenced in a study of blood T cells in healthy people across ages. It was with a sample-barcoded 5' primer and a J-beta primer mix that a second PCR of roughly 6 to 12 cycles was run. Each CDR3 protein gets one entry after TCRdb re-called the 5' RACE reads with MiXCR. Counted here are about 730,000 distinct CDR3 sequences, roughly 45% occurring once; the ten biggest clones make up less than 25%. The sample was blood. These receptors came from a woman aged 60-75 years in good health.

The chain links TRBV20-1 to TRBJ1-4, with D perhaps matching TRBD1 (6 bases). Germline V lookup: CDR1 DFQATT, CDR2 SNEGSKA (reference sequence). Between the trimmed V and J ends, which lost 6 bases and 1 base, there was a span of 12 bases. The CDR3 is 14 residues long. CDR3 nucleotides: TGCAGTGCCGTACAACAGGGAACTAATGAAAAACTGTTTTTT. Its translation is CSAVQQGTNEKLFF.

DNA for the CDR3: TGTGCCAGTTCATCGATCGAGCGGGGGGGGGATGAGCAGTTCTTC. Protein: CASSSIERGGDEQFF. The chain links TRBV19 to TRBJ2-1; TRBD2 agrees at 10 bases. Germline V gene sequence: CDR1 LNHDA, CDR2 SQIVND (reference sequence). The J segment lost 8 bases and the V segment lost 8 bases, leaving 12 bases of the junction unmatched. The CDR3 consists of 15 residues.

This clonotype was seen ten or more times. Because the CDR3's place on the DNA is in doubt, the DNA is left out and the CDR3 is given as listed by TCRdb. This sequence joins TRBV29-1 and TRBJ1-1; TRBD1 is the table's D call and was not checked against the DNA. Germline CDR1 and CDR2: SQVTM and ANQGSEA. The CDR3 adds up to 14 amino acids, both ends counted. This chain's CDR3 is CSVTFGGRNTEAFF.

The chain employs TRBV5-1 and TRBJ2-3, with D perhaps TRBD2 (7 bases). Germline V gene lookup returns CDR1 SGHRS and CDR2 YFSETQ. Trimming removed 6 bases at V and 2 bases at J, with 13 bases between. The CDR3 totals 14 residues. This CDR3 reads CASKGGDITDTQYF. Written as DNA, the CDR3 is TGCGCCAGCAAAGGGGGGGATATCACAGATACGCAGTATTTT.

This clonotype showed up just a few times. This chain links TRBV2 with TRBJ2-1; D may be TRBD1 (7 bases). CDR1 is SNHLY, CDR2 FYNNEI, per germline. This CDR3 comprises 14 residues. V lost 8 bases and J 4 bases, leaving 15 bases between the germline ends. In nucleotides, the CDR3 is TGTGCCAGCGGTTTGCAGGGGGGATACAATGAGCAGTTCTTC. Residues: CASGLQGGYNEQFF.

The genes are TRBV24-1 and TRBJ1-5; D is undetermined. Germline V gene lookup returns CDR1 KGHDR and CDR2 SFDVKD. The germline V and J ends were trimmed by 4 bases and 0 bases, with 9 bases remaining between them. The CDR3 loop spans 15 amino acids. The CDR3 DNA is TGTGCCACCAGTGAAGGAGGGCCTAGCAATCAGCCCCAGCATTTT. Translated: CATSEGGPSNQPQHF.

There are many counts of this clonotype. The chain couples TRBV20-1 to TRBJ2-5, with 9 nucleotides matching TRBD2. The germline V gene encodes CDR1 DFQATT and CDR2 SNEGSKA (reference sequence). The CDR3 has 14 residues. V gave up 3 bases and J gave up 1 base; unmatched junction bases: 3. The CDR3: CSARGLARQETQYF. The CDR3 DNA reads TGCAGTGCTAGGGGACTAGCACGCCAAGAGACCCAGTACTTC.

This rearrangement joins TRBV24-1 to TRBJ1-1, with unresolved D. The CDR3 is made up of 12 amino acids. With 0 bases removed from V and 7 bases from J, the gap between germline ends came to 5 bases. Germline CDR1 KGHDR, CDR2 SFDVKD. CDR3 sequence (DNA): TGTGCCACCAGTGATTTGACTGTTGAAGCTTTCTTT. It yields the protein CATSDLTVEAFF.

The chain carries TRBV20-1 and TRBJ1-4; perhaps TRBD1 as D (6 bases). Trimming pared 0 bases from V and 6 bases from J, leaving 14 bases between. This CDR3 contains 15 residues. Germline assignment: CDR1 DFQATT and CDR2 SNEGSKA (reference sequence). For the CDR3, the DNA is TGCAGTGCTAGAGATGGGAGGGGGTCGGATGAAAAACTGTTTTTT. It specifies CSARDGRGSDEKLFF.

In its sample, this clonotype was seen a few times. The chain is built from TRBV10-3 and TRBJ2-2, with D hard to call. CDR1 and CDR2 (germline): ENHRY, SYGVKD. The CDR3 extends over 14 amino acids. V was trimmed by 6 bases and J by 4 bases, leaving 12 bases between them. The CDR3 loop reads CAIRGSPGTGELFF. CDR3 bases: TGTGCCATCAGGGGCAGCCCGGGCACCGGGGAGCTGTTTTTT.

This clonotype was found a few times. The rearrangement links TRBV12-3 or TRBV12-4 to TRBJ1-2; D is uncertain. Trimming shortened V by 5 bases and J by 5 bases, and 9 bases separated the two germline ends. CDR3 length: 12 amino acids. CDR3 bases: TGTGCCAGCAGTCCGTACCTTTATGGCTACACCTTC. Translated, it gives CASSPYLYGYTF.

The table lists this clonotype with a few counts. The chain couples TRBV9 to TRBJ2-3; 7 bases agree with TRBD2. After removal of 2 bases from V and 3 bases from J, the junction contained 3 bases not matched to a gene. Germline V lookup: CDR1 SGDLS, CDR2 YYNGEE. CDR3 length: 14 residues. Written as DNA, the CDR3 is TGTGCCAGCAGCGTTCGCGGGAGTACAGATACGCAGTATTTT. Translation gives CASSVRGSTDTQYF. Drawing the rest from reference TRBV9 and TRBJ2-3, the complete variable domain is DSGVTQTPKHLITATGQRVTLRCSPRSGDLSVYWYQQSLDQGLQFLIQYYNGEERAKGNILERFSAQQFPDLHSELNLSSLELGDSALYFCASSVRGSTDTQYFGPGTRLTVL.

The V and J genes are TRBV27 and TRBJ2-3, with D maybe TRBD1 (5 bases). The germline V and J ends were trimmed by 6 bases and 3 bases, with 16 bases remaining between them. The CDR3 has 15 amino acids. CDR1 is MNHEY, CDR2 SMNVEV, per germline (reference sequence). CDR3 sequence reads: CASRGPTVLTDTQYF. In nucleotides, the CDR3 is TGTGCCAGCAGGGGCCCGACAGTTTTGACAGATACGCAGTATTTT.

The CDR3 DNA reads as TGTGCCAGCAGTGAAGTTTGGGTTAGAACAGATACGCAGTATTTT. This gives the protein CASSEVWVRTDTQYF. V is TRBV2 and J is TRBJ2-3; D gene unclear. The CDR3 is 15 amino acids. Per germline, CDR1 SNHLY and CDR2 FYNNEI. Trimming took 1 base from V and 3 from J, leaving 11 bases between them.

This chain uses TRBV12-3 or TRBV12-4 with TRBJ1-4, with D tentatively TRBD1 (5 bases). With 5 bases removed from V and 0 bases from J, the gap between germline ends came to 7 bases. CDR3 length equals 14 residues. This chain's CDR3 is CASSVQATNEKLFF. The DNA of the CDR3 is TGTGCCAGCAGTGTACAGGCAACTAATGAAAAACTGTTTTTT.

V usage is TRBV2 and J usage is TRBJ2-7, with 7 bases fitting TRBD2. V lost 4 bases, J lost 1 base, and 4 bases stayed unmatched. Germline loops: CDR1 SNHLY, CDR2 FYNNEI. The CDR3 has 14 residues. The CDR3: CASSAERESYEQYF. CDR3 coding DNA: TGTGCCAGCAGTGCCGAGCGGGAATCCTACGAGCAGTACTTC.

This clonotype was observed a few times. The chain carries TRBV4-2 and TRBJ2-1; 11 bases agree with TRBD1. The germline V gene encodes CDR1 LGHNA and CDR2 YNFKEQ. V lost 4 bases to trimming and J lost 8 bases; unmatched junction nucleotides: 10. CDR3 length equals 16 residues. CDR3 in amino acids: CASSLPRDRGIDEQFF. CDR3 nucleotides: TGTGCCAGCAGCCTCCCCCGGGACAGGGGGATCGATGAGCAGTTCTTC.